The clone carrying this TCR beta chain occurred many times. The data stem from a study of spatial heterogeneity in lung cancer. Study as a whole: Donation came from 70 or so patients with untreated early-stage non-small cell lung cancer.

Each molecule of TCR cDNA was tagged with one unique molecular identifier. MiXCR was run by TCRdb on the 5' RACE reads, yielding one entry per CDR3 protein. This table holds some 120,000 distinct CDR3 sequences, approximately 12% found once. Documented time point: blood at routine non-recurrence follow-up after resection. No cells were sorted before sequencing. The whole RNA sequenced was extracted from tumor, nontumor lung or frozen PBMC. CDR1 is SGHDT and CDR2 is YYEEEE in the germline V gene. Trimming cost V 3 bases and J 2 bases; bases outside gene matches: 4. The CDR3 extends over 14 amino acids.

Specimen: PBMCs, collected at follow-up. V usage is TRBV5-6 and J usage is TRBJ2-5; TRBD1 matches 7 bases. The receptor's source is a male donor with early-stage non-small cell lung cancer. Here the CDR3 DNA reads TGTGCCAGCAGCTCCGGGACAGTACAAGAGACCCAGTACTTC. Translating gives CASSSGTVQETQYF. Variable domain in full (rest from reference TRBV5-6 and TRBJ2-5): DAGVTQSPTHLIKTRGQQVTLRCSPKSGHDTVSWYQQALGQGPQFIFQYYEEEERQRGNFPDRFSGHQFPNYSSELNVNALLLGDSALYLCASSSGTVQETQYFGPGTRLLVL.